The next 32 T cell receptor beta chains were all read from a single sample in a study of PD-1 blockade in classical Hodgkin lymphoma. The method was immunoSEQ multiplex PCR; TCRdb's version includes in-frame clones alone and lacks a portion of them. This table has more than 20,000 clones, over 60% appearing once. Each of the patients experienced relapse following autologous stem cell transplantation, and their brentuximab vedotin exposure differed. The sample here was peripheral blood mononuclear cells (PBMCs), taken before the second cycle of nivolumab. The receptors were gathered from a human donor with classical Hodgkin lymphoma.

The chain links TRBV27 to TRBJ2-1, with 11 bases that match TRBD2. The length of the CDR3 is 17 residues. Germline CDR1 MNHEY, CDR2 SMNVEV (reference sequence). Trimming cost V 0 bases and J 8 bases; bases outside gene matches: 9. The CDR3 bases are TGTGCCAGCAGTTTATCGGTAGCGGGAGGGCCGGGCGATGAGCAGTTCTTC. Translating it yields CASSLSVAGGPGDEQFF.

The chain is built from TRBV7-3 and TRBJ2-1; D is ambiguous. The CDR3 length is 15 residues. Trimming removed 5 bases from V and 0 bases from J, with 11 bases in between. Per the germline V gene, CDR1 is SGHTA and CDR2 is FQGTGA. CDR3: CASSPSAASYNEQFF. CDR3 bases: TGTGCCAGCAGCCCCTCGGCGGCCTCCTACAATGAGCAGTTCTTC.

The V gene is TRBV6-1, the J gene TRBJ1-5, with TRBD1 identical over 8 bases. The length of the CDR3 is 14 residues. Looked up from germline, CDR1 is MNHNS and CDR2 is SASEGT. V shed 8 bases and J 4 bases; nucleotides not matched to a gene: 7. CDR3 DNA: TGTGCCAGCGAAAGGACAGGGTTTAATCAGCCCCAGCATTTT. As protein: CASERTGFNQPQHF.

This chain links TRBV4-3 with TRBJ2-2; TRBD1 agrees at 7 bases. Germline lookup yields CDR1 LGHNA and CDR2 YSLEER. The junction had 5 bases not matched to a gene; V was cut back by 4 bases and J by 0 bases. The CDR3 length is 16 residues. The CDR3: CASSPHGTANTGELFF. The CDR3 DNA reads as TGCGCCAGCAGCCCGCACGGGACAGCGAACACCGGGGAGCTGTTTTTT.

The CDR3 nucleotides read TGTGCCTGGCAAAAGGGGGAGGGGGGGTTACAAGAGACCCAGTACTTC. It is translated as CAWQKGEGGLQETQYF. The chain recombines TRBV30 with TRBJ2-5, with D tentatively TRBD2 (7 bases). Germline CDR1 and CDR2: GTSNPN and SVGIG (reference sequence). V dropped 5 bases and J dropped 2 bases, with 21 bases sitting between them. The CDR3 consists of 16 residues.

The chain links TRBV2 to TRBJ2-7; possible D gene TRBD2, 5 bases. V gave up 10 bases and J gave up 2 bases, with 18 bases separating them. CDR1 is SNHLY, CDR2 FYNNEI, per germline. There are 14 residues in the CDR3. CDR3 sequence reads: CAIVMLDGTYEQYF. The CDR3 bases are TGTGCCATAGTCATGCTAGACGGGACCTACGAGCAGTACTTC.

The CDR3 bases are TGTGCCTGGAGTGCCCCCAGGGGTTGGGAGACCCAGTACTTC. Residues: CAWSAPRGWETQYF. The chain employs TRBV30 and TRBJ2-5; TRBD1 might be the D (6 bases). Trimming shortened V by 1 base and J by 5 bases, and 14 bases separated the two germline ends. The CDR3 contains 14 residues. CDR1 and CDR2 (germline): GTSNPN, SVGIG (reference sequence).

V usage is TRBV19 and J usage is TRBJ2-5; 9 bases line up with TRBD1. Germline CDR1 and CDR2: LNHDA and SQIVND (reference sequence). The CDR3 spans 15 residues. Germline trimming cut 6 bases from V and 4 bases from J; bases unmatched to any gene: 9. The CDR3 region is CASSPWTGVGETQYF. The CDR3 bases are TGTGCCAGTAGCCCCTGGACAGGGGTGGGAGAGACCCAGTACTTC. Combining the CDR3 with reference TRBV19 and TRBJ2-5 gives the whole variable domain DGGITQSPKYLFRKEGQNVTLSCEQNLNHDAMYWYRQDPGQGLRLIYYSQIVNDFQKGDIAEGYSVSREKKESFPLTVTSAQKNPTAFYLCASSPWTGVGETQYFGPGTRLLVL.

The CDR3 DNA follows: TGTGCCAGCAGCACAGCAGAGTATGGCTACACCTTC. It yields the protein CASSTAEYGYTF. The rearrangement uses TRBV9 and TRBJ1-2, with D unclear. CDR1 is SGDLS and CDR2 is YYNGEE in the germline V gene. The CDR3 contains 12 residues. Trimming took 4 bases from V and 5 from J, leaving 9 bases between them.

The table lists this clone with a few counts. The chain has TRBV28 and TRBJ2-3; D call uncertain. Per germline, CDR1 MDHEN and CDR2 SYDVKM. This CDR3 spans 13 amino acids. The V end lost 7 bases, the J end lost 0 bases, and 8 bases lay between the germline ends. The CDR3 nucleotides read TGTGCCAGCACTCAGCCTAGCACAGATACGCAGTATTTT. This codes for CASTQPSTDTQYF.

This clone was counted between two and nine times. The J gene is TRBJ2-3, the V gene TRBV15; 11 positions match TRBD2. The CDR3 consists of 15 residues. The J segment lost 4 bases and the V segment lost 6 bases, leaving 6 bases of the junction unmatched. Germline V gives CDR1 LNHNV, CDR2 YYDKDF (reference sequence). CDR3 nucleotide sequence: TGTGCCACCAGGTCGGGACTAGCGGTTCCAGATACGCAGTATTTT. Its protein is CATRSGLAVPDTQYF.

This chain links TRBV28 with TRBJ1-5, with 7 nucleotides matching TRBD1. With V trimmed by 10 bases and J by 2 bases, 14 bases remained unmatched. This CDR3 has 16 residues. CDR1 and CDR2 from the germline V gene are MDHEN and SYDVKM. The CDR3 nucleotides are TGTGCCACCGGGTTGACAGGGTATGCGGGCAATCAGCCCCAGCATTTT. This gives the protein CATGLTGYAGNQPQHF.

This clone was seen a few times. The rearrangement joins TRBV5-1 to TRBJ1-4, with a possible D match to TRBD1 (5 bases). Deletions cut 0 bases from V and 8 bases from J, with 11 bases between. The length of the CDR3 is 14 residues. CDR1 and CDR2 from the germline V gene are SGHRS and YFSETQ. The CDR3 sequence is CASSLGRGGEKLFF. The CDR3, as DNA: TGCGCCAGCAGCTTGGGGAGGGGAGGAGAAAAACTGTTTTTT.

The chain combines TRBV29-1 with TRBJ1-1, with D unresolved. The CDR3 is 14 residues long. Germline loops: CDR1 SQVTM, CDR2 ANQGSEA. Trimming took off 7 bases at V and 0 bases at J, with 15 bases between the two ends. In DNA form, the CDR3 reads TGCAGCGCTTTCGAACAGAATTTGAACACTGAAGCTTTCTTT. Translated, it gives CSAFEQNLNTEAFF.

For the CDR3, the DNA is TGTGCCAGCAGTCCCCCCGGACTAGCGGGAGGGCCGGGTTACGAGCAGTACTTC. Translated, it gives CASSPPGLAGGPGYEQYF. The chain is built from TRBV28 and TRBJ2-7; 15 positions match TRBD2. The V and J ends lost 5 bases and 4 bases, in that order; junction bases with no gene match: 12. The CDR3 sequence is 18 residues long. Germline V gives CDR1 MDHEN, CDR2 SYDVKM.

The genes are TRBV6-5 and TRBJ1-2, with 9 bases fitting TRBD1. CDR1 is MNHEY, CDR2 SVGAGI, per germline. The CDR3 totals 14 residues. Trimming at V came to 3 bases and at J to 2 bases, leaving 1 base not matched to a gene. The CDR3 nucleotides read TGTGCCAGCAGTTATGGACAGGGGAACTATGGCTACACCTTC. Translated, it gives CASSYGQGNYGYTF.

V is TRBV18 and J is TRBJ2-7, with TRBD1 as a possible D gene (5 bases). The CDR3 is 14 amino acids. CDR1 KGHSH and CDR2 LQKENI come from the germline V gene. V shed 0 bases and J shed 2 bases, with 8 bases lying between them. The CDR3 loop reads CASSPPTTAYEQYF. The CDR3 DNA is TGTGCCAGCTCACCACCGACGACAGCCTACGAGCAGTACTTC. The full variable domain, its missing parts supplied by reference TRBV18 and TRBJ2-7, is NAGVMQNPRHLVRRRGQEARLRCSPMKGHSHVYWYRQLPEEGLKFMVYLQKENIIDESGMPKERFSAEFPKEGPSILRIQQVVRGDSAAYFCASSPPTTAYEQYFGPGTRLTVT.

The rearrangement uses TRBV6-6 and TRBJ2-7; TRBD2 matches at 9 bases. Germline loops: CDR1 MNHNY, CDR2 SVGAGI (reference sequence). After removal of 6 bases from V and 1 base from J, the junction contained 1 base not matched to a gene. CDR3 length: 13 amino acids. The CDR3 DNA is TGTGCCAGCAGGGCGGGGGGGTCCTACGAGCAGTACTTC. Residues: CASRAGGSYEQYF.

The CDR3: CASRSNYGYTF. Here the CDR3 DNA reads TGTGCCAGCAGGTCTAACTATGGCTACACCTTC. The chain is built from TRBV28 and TRBJ1-2; no clear D gene. Trimming stripped 6 bases from V and 0 bases from J, with 2 bases between. The CDR3 length is 11 residues. Germline assignment: CDR1 MDHEN and CDR2 SYDVKM.

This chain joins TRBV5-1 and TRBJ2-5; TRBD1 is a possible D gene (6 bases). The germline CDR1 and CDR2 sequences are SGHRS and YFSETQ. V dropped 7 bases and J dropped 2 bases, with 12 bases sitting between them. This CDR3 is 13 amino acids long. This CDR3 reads CASRMTGQETQYF. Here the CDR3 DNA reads TGCGCCAGCCGTATGACAGGTCAAGAGACCCAGTACTTC.

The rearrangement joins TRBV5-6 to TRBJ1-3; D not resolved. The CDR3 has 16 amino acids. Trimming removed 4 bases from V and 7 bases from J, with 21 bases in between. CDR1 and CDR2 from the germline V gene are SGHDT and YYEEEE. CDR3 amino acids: CASSPYQTLLGNTIYF. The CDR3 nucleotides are TGTGCCAGCAGCCCCTATCAGACGCTACTAGGGAACACCATATATTTT.

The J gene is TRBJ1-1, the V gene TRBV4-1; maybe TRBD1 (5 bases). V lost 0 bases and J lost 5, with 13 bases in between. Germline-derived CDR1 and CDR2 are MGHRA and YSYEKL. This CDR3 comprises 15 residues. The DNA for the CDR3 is TGCGCCAGCAGCCAAGAGGTTGGGTGGGGGACTGAAGCTTTCTTT. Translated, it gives CASSQEVGWGTEAFF.

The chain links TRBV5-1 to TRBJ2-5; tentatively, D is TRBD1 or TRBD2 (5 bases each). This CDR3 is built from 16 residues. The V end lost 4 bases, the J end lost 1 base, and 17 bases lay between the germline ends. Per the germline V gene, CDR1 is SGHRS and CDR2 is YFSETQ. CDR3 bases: TGCGCCAGCAGCCCGGTTGCCGGGACCATCCAAGAGACCCAGTACTTC. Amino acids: CASSPVAGTIQETQYF.

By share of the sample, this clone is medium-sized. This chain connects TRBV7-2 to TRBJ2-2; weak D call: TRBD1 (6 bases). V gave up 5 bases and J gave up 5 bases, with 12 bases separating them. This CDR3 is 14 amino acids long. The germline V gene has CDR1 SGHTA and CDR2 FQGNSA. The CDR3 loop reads CASSPQTGTGELFF. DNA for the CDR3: TGTGCCAGCAGCCCGCAGACAGGTACCGGGGAGCTGTTTTTT.

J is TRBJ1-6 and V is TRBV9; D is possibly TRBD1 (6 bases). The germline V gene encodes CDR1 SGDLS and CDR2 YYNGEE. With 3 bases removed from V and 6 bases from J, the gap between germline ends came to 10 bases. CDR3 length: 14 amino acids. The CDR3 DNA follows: TGTGCCAGCAGCGCGGACAGTGGTAATTCACCCCTCCACTTT. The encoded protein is CASSADSGNSPLHF.

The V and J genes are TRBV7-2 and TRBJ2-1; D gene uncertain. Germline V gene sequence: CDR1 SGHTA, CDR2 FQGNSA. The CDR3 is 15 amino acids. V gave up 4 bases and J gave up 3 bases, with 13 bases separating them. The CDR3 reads CASSYWNPHYNEQFF. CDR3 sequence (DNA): TGTGCCAGCAGCTACTGGAACCCTCACTACAATGAGCAGTTCTTC.

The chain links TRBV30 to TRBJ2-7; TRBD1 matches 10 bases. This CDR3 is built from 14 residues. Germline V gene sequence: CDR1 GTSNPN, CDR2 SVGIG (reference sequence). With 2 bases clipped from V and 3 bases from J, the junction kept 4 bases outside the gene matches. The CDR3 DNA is TGTGCCTGGAGTCTTGGGACAGGGGTCTACGAGCAGTACTTC. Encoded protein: CAWSLGTGVYEQYF.

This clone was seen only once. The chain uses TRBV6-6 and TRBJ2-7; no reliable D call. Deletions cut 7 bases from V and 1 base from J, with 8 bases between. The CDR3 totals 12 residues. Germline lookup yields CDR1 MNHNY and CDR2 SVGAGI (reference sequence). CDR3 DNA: TGTGCCAGCATAAGCCGATCCTACGAGCAGTACTTC. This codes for CASISRSYEQYF.

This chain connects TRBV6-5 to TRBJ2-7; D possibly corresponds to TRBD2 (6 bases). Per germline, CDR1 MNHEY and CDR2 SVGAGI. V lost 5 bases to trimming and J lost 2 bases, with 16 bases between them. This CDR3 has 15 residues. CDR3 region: CASSPLAFSPYEQYF. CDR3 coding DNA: TGTGCCAGCAGTCCGCTAGCGTTCTCTCCCTACGAGCAGTACTTC.

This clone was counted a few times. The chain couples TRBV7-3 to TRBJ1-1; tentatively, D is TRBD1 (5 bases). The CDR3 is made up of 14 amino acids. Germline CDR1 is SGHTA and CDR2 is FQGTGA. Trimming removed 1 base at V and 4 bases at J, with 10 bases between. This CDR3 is CASSLRGRGTEAFF. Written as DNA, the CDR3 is TGTGCCAGCAGCTTAAGGGGGAGGGGCACTGAAGCTTTCTTT.

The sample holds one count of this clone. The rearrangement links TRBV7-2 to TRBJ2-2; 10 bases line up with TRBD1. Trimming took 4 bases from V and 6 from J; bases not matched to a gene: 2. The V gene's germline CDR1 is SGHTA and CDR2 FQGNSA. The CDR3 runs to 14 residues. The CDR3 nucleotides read TGTGCCAGCAGCTGGGACAGGGGTCCCGGGGAGCTGTTTTTT. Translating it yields CASSWDRGPGELFF. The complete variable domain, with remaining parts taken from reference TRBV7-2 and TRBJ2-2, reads GAGVSQSPSNKVTEKGKDVELRCDPISGHTALYWYRQSLGQGLEFLIYFQGNSAPDKSGLPSDRFSAERTGGSVSTLTIQRTQQEDSAVYLCASSWDRGPGELFFGEGSRLTVL.

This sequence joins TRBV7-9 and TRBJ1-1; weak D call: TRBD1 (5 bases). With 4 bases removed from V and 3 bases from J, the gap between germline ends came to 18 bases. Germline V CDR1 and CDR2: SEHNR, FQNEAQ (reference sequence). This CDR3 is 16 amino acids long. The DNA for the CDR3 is TGTGCCAGCAGCTGGGTCCAGGGAAAGGGAGACACTGAAGCTTTCTTT. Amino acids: CASSWVQGKGDTEAFF.